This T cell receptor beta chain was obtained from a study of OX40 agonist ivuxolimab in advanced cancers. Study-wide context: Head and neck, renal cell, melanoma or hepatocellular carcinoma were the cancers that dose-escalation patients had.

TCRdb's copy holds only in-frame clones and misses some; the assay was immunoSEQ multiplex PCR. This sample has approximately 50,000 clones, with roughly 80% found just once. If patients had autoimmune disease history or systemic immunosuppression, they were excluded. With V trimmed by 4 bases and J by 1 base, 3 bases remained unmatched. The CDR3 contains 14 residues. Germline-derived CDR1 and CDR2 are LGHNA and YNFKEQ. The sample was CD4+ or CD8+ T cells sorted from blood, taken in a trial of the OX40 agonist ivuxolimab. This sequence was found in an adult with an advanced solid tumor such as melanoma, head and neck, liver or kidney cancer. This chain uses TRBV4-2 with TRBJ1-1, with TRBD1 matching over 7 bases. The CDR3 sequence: CASSLGTANTEAFF. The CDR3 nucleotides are TGTGCCAGCAGCCTTGGGACAGCGAACACTGAAGCTTTCTTT.